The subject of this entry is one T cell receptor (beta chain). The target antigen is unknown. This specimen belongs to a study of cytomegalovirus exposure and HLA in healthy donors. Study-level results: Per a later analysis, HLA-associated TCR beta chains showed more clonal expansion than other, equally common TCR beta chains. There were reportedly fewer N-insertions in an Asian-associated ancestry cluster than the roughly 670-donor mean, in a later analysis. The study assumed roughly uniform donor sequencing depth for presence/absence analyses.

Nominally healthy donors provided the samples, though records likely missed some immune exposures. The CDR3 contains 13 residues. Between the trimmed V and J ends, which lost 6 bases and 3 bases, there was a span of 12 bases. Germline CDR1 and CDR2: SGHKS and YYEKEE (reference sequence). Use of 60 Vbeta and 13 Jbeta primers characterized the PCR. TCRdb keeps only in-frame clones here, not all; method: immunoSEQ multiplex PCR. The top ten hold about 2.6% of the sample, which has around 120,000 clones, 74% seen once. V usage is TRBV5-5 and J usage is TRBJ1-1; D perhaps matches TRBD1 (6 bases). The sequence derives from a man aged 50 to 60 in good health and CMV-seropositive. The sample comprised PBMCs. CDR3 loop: CASILGGDTEAFF. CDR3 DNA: TGTGCCAGCATTTTAGGGGGAGACACTGAAGCTTTCTTT. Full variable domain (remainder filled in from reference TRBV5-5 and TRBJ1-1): DAGVTQSPTHLIKTRGQQVTLRCSPISGHKSVSWYQQVLGQGPQFIFQYYEKEERGRGNFPDRFSARQFPNYSSELNVNALLLGDSALYLCASILGGDTEAFFGQGTRLTVV.